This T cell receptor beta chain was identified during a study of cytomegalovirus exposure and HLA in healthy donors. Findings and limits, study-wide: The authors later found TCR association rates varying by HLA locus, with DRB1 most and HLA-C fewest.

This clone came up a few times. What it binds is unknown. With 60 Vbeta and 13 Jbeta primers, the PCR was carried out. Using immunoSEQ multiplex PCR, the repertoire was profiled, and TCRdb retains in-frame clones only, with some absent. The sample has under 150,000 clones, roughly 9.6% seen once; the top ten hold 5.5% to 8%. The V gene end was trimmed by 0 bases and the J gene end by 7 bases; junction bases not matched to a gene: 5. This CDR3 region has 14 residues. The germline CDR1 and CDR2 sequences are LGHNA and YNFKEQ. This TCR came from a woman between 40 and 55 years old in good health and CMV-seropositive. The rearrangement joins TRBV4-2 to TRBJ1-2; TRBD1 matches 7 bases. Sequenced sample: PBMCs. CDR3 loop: CASSQDAQGRGYTF. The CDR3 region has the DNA TGTGCCAGCAGCCAAGATGCACAGGGGCGTGGCTACACCTTC.